This record concerns one T cell receptor beta chain sequence. This clonotype has at least ten counts. There is no known antigen for this receptor. No quality values exist for individual bases; no much larger clone is one base distant. V is clipped by 1 base and J by 5 bases, and the sequence between their germline boundaries is 5 bases long. Sequences LGHDT (CDR1) and YNNKEL (CDR2) are obtained from the germline V gene (reference sequence). The CDR3 runs 13 residues from the cysteine to the phenylalanine. Kept here is only the CDR3 DNA, which spans 39 bases and is read in frame from base 1. Only healthy Caucasian donors were included. The library was built by means of 5' RACE. Sequencer: Illumina HiSeq 2000. Template switching added a universal primer binding site, and the final cDNA carried a unique molecular identifier that allowed TCR cDNA molecules to be counted accurately. Specific primers in the conserved constant-segment region were used to synthesize first-strand cDNA for the TCR alpha and beta chains. To control for contamination, each cDNA library was double barcoded with a SMART-Mk sample barcode plus Illumina barcodes. TruSeq adapter sequences along with Illumina sample barcodes were introduced in two successive PCR steps. The TCR alpha and beta cDNA libraries were sequenced on the Illumina HiSeq platform using custom primers. As for the original processing: MiGEC was used to process raw reads and extract unique molecular identifiers, and MiXCR was used to find CDR3 positions. For each individual, recombination models were inferred using an EM algorithm with the repgenHMM and IGoR tools. Shared clonotype analysis was performed with the tcR package in R, normalizing sharing by the product of cloneset sizes. To study raw recombination without the effects of thymic and clonal selection, out-of-frame nonproductive sequences were analyzed. The public reads were quality trimmed at Q25 with fastp and then assembled into clones with MiXCR by TCRdb, keeping productive beta chains. Each entry merges the rows of one CDR3 protein and shows their most common DNA and genes. These V and J calls rely on TCRdb rather than the paper's analysis. The sample table lists 1.5 million to 2 million distinct CDR3 sequences, around 33% of them with a count of one. The ten largest clones take up over 0.25% of the sample.

This entry belongs to a study of identical twins (dated by TCRdb to the mid-2010s). Background on the whole study: To test whether fetal clonotypes persist, the study used deep sequencing on TCR alpha and beta repertoires from monozygotic twins, unrelated adults of various ages, and cord blood. To rule out contamination, replicate twin experiments were performed at different times with different library preparation protocols. Summary of the overall study and its limitations: Because the same donors could not be followed over many years, conclusions were based on cross-sectional statistical analysis. Compared with coincidental sharing between unrelated individuals, out-of-frame TCR alpha sequences shared between twins showed an excess of sequences with low generation probability. Excess twin sharing in beta out-of-frame sequences was weaker because fewer shared sequences lowered the signal-to-noise ratio. Out-of-frame TCR alpha sharing in monozygotic twins was systematically underestimated by recombination models, whereas sharing between unrelated individuals was in agreement with the recombination models. Invariant T cells such as MAIT and iNKT could partly confound zero-insertion analyses, though diverse VJ usage argued against this for most clonotypes. Abundant cord blood beta clonotypes had fewer insertions, young adult naive repertoires showed a similar but weaker trend, and memory repertoires showed no such trend.

The sequence derives from a newborn girl in good health. The sequence joins TRBV3-1 to TRBJ2-2; the D gene cannot be resolved reliably. The sequencing sample was made of cord blood. The DNA is TGTGCCAGCAGCCAAGTACGAACCGGGGAGCTGTTTTTT. Its amino acids are CASSQVRTGELFF.